The source of this T cell receptor (beta chain) is a study of T-cell reconstitution after alpha-beta-depleted transplantation in children (dated by TCRdb to 2015 to 2016). Describing the broader study: Using TCR repertoire profiling, the study followed T-cell immune reconstitution in a quantitative way in children after TCRalphabeta/CD19-depleted allogeneic hematopoietic cell transplantation.

The label giving this sample's treatment or condition can be read as: allogeneic hematopoietic cell transplantation with graft depleted of TCRalphabeta T cells and CD19 B cells. The children who served as transplant recipients had been given grafts of TCRalphabeta/CD19-depleted allogeneic hematopoietic cells. Overall study results and their limits: The apparently early recovery of alphabetaT-cell counts about two months after transplant reportedly depended on only several hundred rapidly expanded clones that came from non-depleted graft cells. The frequencies of hyperexpanded clones fell over the following months, and after one year, T-cell counts and TCRbeta diversity were mostly attributed to newly produced T cells. In some patients, the high TCRbeta diversity seen at day 60 was put down to recipient T cells and intrathymic progenitors that had survived conditioning.

Concerning this clonotype itself: The specificity of this receptor is unknown. No much larger clonotype is one base removed from it; base qualities were not supplied.

Trimming removed 3 bases from V and 0 bases from J; the gene matches leave 6 bases unexplained. As encoded in the germline V gene, CDR1 is SGHRS while CDR2 is YFSETQ. From the cysteine up to the phenylalanine, the CDR3 has a length of 17 residues. Only CDR3 DNA is held: 51 bases, read in frame from base 1. The library was made by PCR. The run used an Illumina HiSeq 2500. TCR libraries were prepared with molecular barcoding, using unique molecular identifiers to normalize TCRbeta repertoire quantification. TCRdb reprocessed the public reads (quality trimming at Q25 with fastp, clone calling with MiXCR) and kept in-frame beta chains. One record per CDR3 amino acid sequence lists the most common genes and DNA. The sample has 500,000 to 600,000 distinct CDR3 sequences on record, roughly a quarter of them singletons. In total, the top ten clones hold about a third of the sample.

The clonotype originates from a boy younger than two with Wiskott-Aldrich syndrome, due to receive a stem cell transplant. The specimen was PBMCs, collected before TCRalphabeta/CD19-depleted stem cell transplant. The sequence is built from TRBV5-1 and TRBJ1-6; 7 bases in the junction line up with TRBD1. The CDR3 corresponds to CASSSGTASSYNSPLHF. The base sequence is TGCGCCAGCAGCTCCGGGACAGCAAGCTCCTATAATTCACCCCTCCACTTT.